The 22 T cell receptor beta chains in this list originate from one sample, sequenced in a study of T cell clonotyping in hematopoietic cell transplantation. The protocol was immunoSEQ multiplex PCR, while the TCRdb copy is restricted to in-frame clones and leaves out a portion. The sample carries 4,700 or so clones, about 85% recorded once. The starting material was peripheral blood mononuclear cells, obtained 180 days after allogeneic stem cell transplant. These receptors were obtained from a male patient aged 60 to 75 who had an allogeneic stem cell transplant from an unrelated donor, so T cells may come from the graft donor. Some clones in this sample may be carry-over from other donors' samples.

The chain joins TRBV6-1 to TRBJ2-5; no definite D call. V was clipped by 5 bases and J by 2 bases, with 9 bases between them. Germline lookup yields CDR1 MNHNS and CDR2 SASEGT. The CDR3 totals 13 residues. CDR3 nucleotides: TGTGCCAGCAGTACTATTCGACAAGAGACCCAGTACTTC. Its protein is CASSTIRQETQYF.

The chain is built from TRBV6-1 and TRBJ2-7; TRBD1 is a possible D gene (6 bases). Trimming stripped 6 bases from V and 0 bases from J, with 9 bases between. From germline, CDR1 is MNHNS and CDR2 SASEGT. The CDR3 runs to 13 residues. CDR3 coding DNA: TGTGCCAGCAGGAGCAGGGGCTCCTACGAGCAGTACTTC. It codes for CASRSRGSYEQYF.

This chain links TRBV4-1 with TRBJ2-1; D is possibly TRBD2 (6 bases). Trimming left V 4 bases short and J 6 bases short, with 16 bases between. The CDR3 covers 15 residues. Per germline, CDR1 MGHRA and CDR2 YSYEKL. This CDR3 is CASSPGTGNINEQFF. The CDR3 bases are TGCGCCAGCAGCCCAGGGACTGGGAACATCAATGAGCAGTTCTTC.

This rearrangement joins TRBV10-3 to TRBJ1-1; possibly TRBD1 for D (6 bases). Germline assignment: CDR1 ENHRY and CDR2 SYGVKD. V was shortened by 6 bases and J by 5 bases, with 13 bases between the two germline ends. The length of the CDR3 is 13 residues. The CDR3 DNA reads TGTGCCATCAGAAACAGGGAGAATACTGAAGCTTTCTTT. Residues: CAIRNRENTEAFF.

The chain links TRBV29-1 to TRBJ2-2, with 7 bases matching TRBD1. CDR1 and CDR2 (germline): SQVTM, ANQGSEA. This CDR3 has 14 residues. Losses at the gene ends were 7 bases for V and 3 bases for J; bases not matched to a gene: 8. The CDR3 protein is CSAATGMDTGELFF. CDR3 in DNA: TGCAGCGCCGCGACAGGGATGGACACCGGGGAGCTGTTTTTT.

The V call is TRBV7-2, the J call TRBJ1-1, with a possible D match to TRBD1 (5 bases). Trimming took 1 base from V and 3 from J, leaving 9 bases between them. Germline V gene lookup returns CDR1 SGHTA and CDR2 FQGNSA. This CDR3 spans 14 amino acids. This CDR3 reads CASSLVGGYTEAFF. DNA for the CDR3: TGTGCCAGCAGCTTAGTTGGGGGTTACACTGAAGCTTTCTTT.

The chain uses TRBV7-9 and TRBJ1-1; D call uncertain. CDR1 is SEHNR, CDR2 FQNEAQ, per germline (reference sequence). The CDR3 has 13 residues. V dropped 2 bases and J dropped 7 bases, with 11 bases sitting between them. The CDR3 DNA reads as TGTGCCAGCAGCTTATCCGGGTTAGGTGAAGCTTTCTTT. Translated: CASSLSGLGEAFF. The variable domain in full, completed from reference TRBV7-9 and TRBJ1-1, reads DTGVSQNPRHKITKRGQNVTFRCDPISEHNRLYWYRQTLGQGPEFLTYFQNEAQLEKSRLLSDRFSAERPKGSFSTLEIQRTEQGDSAMYLCASSLSGLGEAFFGQGTRLTVV.

The chain carries TRBV7-8 and TRBJ1-6; the D is unclear. There are 13 residues in the CDR3. V was pared by 3 bases and J by 6 bases, with 6 bases between. The germline gives CDR1 SGHVS, CDR2 FQNEAQ. The CDR3 region has the DNA TGTGCCAGCAGCTTTCCGGGTAATTCACCCCTCCACTTT. It is translated as CASSFPGNSPLHF.

The chain uses TRBV9 and TRBJ1-2; unclear D gene. CDR3 length equals 14 residues. The V gene lost 4 bases and the J gene lost 0 bases, with 10 bases spanning the gap. Germline lookup yields CDR1 SGDLS and CDR2 YYNGEE. The CDR3 is CASSKREPNYGYTF. The CDR3 DNA sequence: TGTGCCAGCAGCAAACGAGAACCTAACTATGGCTACACCTTC.

This sequence joins TRBV19 and TRBJ1-1; D not certain. Deletions cut 7 bases from V and 10 bases from J, with 19 bases between. The CDR3 has 13 residues. Germline V gives CDR1 LNHDA, CDR2 SQIVND (reference sequence). The CDR3 sequence is CASNPGGLWGAFF. For the CDR3, the DNA is TGTGCCAGTAACCCTGGAGGGCTTTGGGGAGCTTTCTTT.

This clone was detected a few times. This chain uses TRBV6-5 with TRBJ2-2; no reliable D call. Trimming shortened V by 6 bases and J by 1 base, and 9 bases separated the two germline ends. The CDR3 has 14 residues. Germline V CDR1 and CDR2: MNHEY, SVGAGI. The CDR3 DNA is TGTGCCAGCAGGAATAGGGAGAACACCGGGGAGCTGTTTTTT. Translated, it gives CASRNRENTGELFF.

This clone was seen only once. This chain links TRBV27 with TRBJ1-5; D remains unclear. This CDR3 is 11 amino acids long. The germline V gene has CDR1 MNHEY and CDR2 SMNVEV (reference sequence). The ends were cut back, 6 bases at V and 4 bases at J, with 4 bases in the middle. In DNA, the CDR3 is TGTGCCAGCAGCCCAAATCAGCCCCAGCATTTT. This codes for CASSPNQPQHF.

This chain joins TRBV5-1 and TRBJ2-3; 9 nucleotides line up with TRBD1. CDR3 size: 15 residues. J lost 4 bases, V lost 4 bases, and 7 bases had no gene match. CDR1 is SGHRS and CDR2 is YFSETQ in the germline V gene. Here the CDR3 DNA reads TGCGCCAGCAGCCTCGAACAGGGGGCGGCAGATACGCAGTATTTT. Protein sequence: CASSLEQGAADTQYF.

This chain uses TRBV7-9 with TRBJ1-4; 10 positions agree with TRBD1. This CDR3 contains 15 residues. The germline V gene encodes CDR1 SEHNR and CDR2 FQNEAQ (reference sequence). V was pared by 6 bases and J by 6 bases, with 7 bases of the junction left unmatched. This chain's CDR3 is CASSYSGTGDEKLFF. The DNA of the CDR3 is TGTGCCAGCAGTTATTCCGGGACAGGGGATGAAAAACTGTTTTTT.

The V and J genes are TRBV11-2 and TRBJ2-1; D is uncertain. This CDR3 region has 15 residues. Germline V gene lookup returns CDR1 SGHAT and CDR2 FQNNGV. With 6 bases removed from V and 5 bases from J, the gap between germline ends came to 17 bases. The CDR3 loop is CASRRTSPTHNEQFF. CDR3 DNA: TGTGCCAGCAGGAGGACCTCCCCTACACACAATGAGCAGTTCTTC.

This chain uses TRBV10-2 with TRBJ1-6; D gene ambiguous. Germline lookup yields CDR1 WSHSY and CDR2 SAAADI. This CDR3 has 13 residues. Between the trimmed V and J ends, which lost 6 bases and 2 bases, there was a span of 5 bases. CDR3 region: CASREAYNSPLHF. CDR3 DNA: TGCGCCAGCAGGGAGGCCTATAATTCACCCCTCCACTTT.

The CDR3 sequence: CASSTGPGGYTF. The CDR3 coding sequence is TGTGCCAGTAGCACAGGTCCTGGGGGCTACACCTTC. The chain is built from TRBV19 and TRBJ1-2; a possible D gene is TRBD1 (5 bases). With 6 bases removed from V and 8 bases from J, the gap between germline ends came to 13 bases. Per the germline V gene, CDR1 is LNHDA and CDR2 is SQIVND (reference sequence). This CDR3 is 12 amino acids long.

This CDR3 is CATSRLHLAGVSSYNEQFF. The DNA for the CDR3 is TGTGCCACCAGCAGATTGCACCTAGCGGGAGTTAGCTCCTACAATGAGCAGTTCTTC. This sequence joins TRBV15 and TRBJ2-1; 10 bases are a match to TRBD2. The CDR3 extends over 19 amino acids. The germline gives CDR1 LNHNV, CDR2 YYDKDF (reference sequence). The junction had 10 bases not matched to a gene; V was cut back by 2 bases and J by 0 bases.

V gene TRBV15 combines with J gene TRBJ2-1; D gene unclear. Deletions cut 1 base from V and 2 bases from J, with 6 bases between. The germline gives CDR1 LNHNV, CDR2 YYDKDF (reference sequence). The CDR3 consists of 14 residues. CDR3 amino acids: CATSRGAAYNEQFF. DNA for the CDR3: TGTGCCACCAGCAGAGGAGCTGCCTACAATGAGCAGTTCTTC.

V is TRBV4-3 and J is TRBJ1-1; D is unresolved. Trimming cost V 1 base and J 7 bases, with 10 bases left between them. Germline V lookup: CDR1 LGHNA, CDR2 YSLEER. This CDR3 comprises 13 residues. DNA of the CDR3: TGCGCCAGCAGCCAAGGTTTGGGTGATGAAGCTTTCTTT. As protein: CASSQGLGDEAFF.

The chain is built from TRBV20-1 and TRBJ2-3; D unresolved. CDR3 size: 10 residues. Germline-derived CDR1 and CDR2 are DFQATT and SNEGSKA (reference sequence). Trimming took off 7 bases at V and 4 bases at J, with 6 bases between the two ends. As DNA, the CDR3 is TGCAGTGGTTGGGCAGATACGCAGTATTTT. Amino acids: CSGWADTQYF.

J is TRBJ2-3 and V is TRBV7-6, with 9 bases fitting TRBD2. Losses at the gene ends were 2 bases for V and 6 bases for J; bases not matched to a gene: 3. The CDR3 covers 14 residues. Germline values: CDR1 SGHVS, CDR2 FNYEAQ. The CDR3 region has the DNA TGTGCCAGCAGCTTACGGGCGGGGGGGGATACGCAGTATTTT. It translates to CASSLRAGGDTQYF.